This T cell receptor beta chain derives from a study of blood T cell repertoires in COVID-19. Background on the study: From T cells, B-cell-depleted T cells, or PBMCs came the material, which was cDNA or gDNA.

The method was immunoSEQ multiplex PCR; TCRdb's version includes in-frame clones alone and lacks a portion of them. The sample lists roughly 230,000 clones, about 85% seen once, with about 0.91% in the top ten. CDR1 and CDR2 (germline): MNHEY, SVGAGI. The V and J ends lost 6 bases and 4 bases respectively, with 15 bases between them. The CDR3 has 14 residues. This chain uses TRBV6-5 with TRBJ1-2; TRBD1 is a possible D gene (6 bases). The receptor was derived from a man aged 40-50 years with acute or convalescent COVID-19. The material sequenced was peripheral blood. Here the CDR3 DNA reads TGTGCCAGCAGGCTGGTTGGGGGGGCCTATGGCTACACCTTC. Its protein product is CASRLVGGAYGYTF.